This entry lists 10 T cell receptor beta chains sequenced from one sample in a study of spatial heterogeneity in lung cancer. TCRdb reanalysed the 5' RACE reads using MiXCR and keeps one entry per CDR3 protein. In the table there are tens of thousands of distinct CDR3 sequences, 9.5% to 15% of which are singletons. Time point specified: sample taken at primary tumor resection. The sample consisted of PBMCs, taken at surgery. Receptors were obtained from a male donor with early-stage non-small cell lung cancer.

The table lists this clonotype with many counts. The gene calls are TRBV10-1 and TRBJ2-1; D is uncertain. V was trimmed by 3 bases and J by 10 bases, leaving 22 bases between them. Looked up from germline, CDR1 is WNHNN and CDR2 is SYGVQD (reference sequence). The CDR3 length is 16 residues. This CDR3 is CASSDPEVGKVGEQFF. In DNA form, the CDR3 reads TGCGCCAGCAGTGACCCTGAGGTAGGGAAGGTGGGAGAGCAGTTCTTC.

The chain uses TRBV7-2 and TRBJ2-3, with D possibly matching TRBD2 (6 bases). This CDR3 spans 15 amino acids. In germline, CDR1 is SGHTA, CDR2 FQGNSA. V lost 0 bases, J lost 1 base, and 8 bases lay in between. This CDR3 is CASSLAAGGTDTQYF. The CDR3, as DNA: TGTGCCAGCAGCTTAGCAGCGGGCGGCACAGATACGCAGTATTTT.

This clonotype showed up many times. The CDR3 here is CASSLSSVLNYGYTF. Here the CDR3 DNA reads TGTGCCAGCAGCTTGTCCAGTGTTCTAAACTATGGCTACACCTTC. The chain carries TRBV7-8 and TRBJ1-2; D gene unclear. The germline CDR1 and CDR2 sequences are SGHVS and FQNEAQ. The germline V and J ends were trimmed by 3 bases and 2 bases, with 13 bases remaining between them. The CDR3 totals 15 residues.

This chain joins TRBV7-9 and TRBJ1-2; D ambiguous. Germline CDR1 SEHNR, CDR2 FQNEAQ (reference sequence). V lost 3 bases and J lost 8, with 16 bases in between. This CDR3 spans 14 amino acids. The CDR3 DNA reads as TGTGCCAGCAGCTTCCTGCGCACGACGACGGGCTACACCTTC. This gives the protein CASSFLRTTTGYTF.

V usage is TRBV9 and J usage is TRBJ1-6; D is perhaps TRBD1 (6 bases). Trimming cost V 4 bases and J 0 bases, with 14 bases left between them. The CDR3 sequence is 17 residues long. Germline assignment: CDR1 SGDLS and CDR2 YYNGEE. The DNA for the CDR3 is TGTGCCAGCAGCTCAACGACAGGCAGCTCCTATAATTCACCCCTCCACTTT. Translated, it gives CASSSTTGSSYNSPLHF.

The gene calls are TRBV15 and TRBJ2-3; D unclear. There are 14 residues in the CDR3. The V end lost 7 bases, the J end lost 6 bases, and 17 bases lay between the germline ends. Germline assignment: CDR1 LNHNV and CDR2 YYDKDF (reference sequence). The CDR3 region is CATKLSPKGDTQYF. CDR3 DNA: TGTGCCACCAAGTTGAGCCCCAAAGGGGATACGCAGTATTTT.

This clonotype was observed a handful of times. This chain uses TRBV6-2 or TRBV6-3 with TRBJ2-3; D perhaps matches TRBD2 (5 bases). The V end lost 6 bases, the J end lost 4 bases, and 11 bases lay between the germline ends. The CDR3 sequence is 13 residues long. Germline CDR1 reads MNHEY; CDR2 reads SVGEGT. CDR3 DNA: TGTGCCAGCAGAACGTCCGGGGCAGATACGCAGTATTTT. Encoded protein: CASRTSGADTQYF.

The genes are TRBV28 and TRBJ2-1; D not certain. Deletions cut 5 bases from V and 1 base from J, with 9 bases between. Germline CDR1 is MDHEN and CDR2 is SYDVKM. The CDR3 consists of 14 residues. The CDR3 reads CASSPTGSYNEQFF. The DNA for the CDR3 is TGTGCCAGCAGTCCGACGGGTTCCTACAATGAGCAGTTCTTC.

This clonotype was observed a handful of times. The rearrangement joins TRBV4-1 to TRBJ2-1; D assignment may be TRBD1 or TRBD2 (5 bases each). Germline lookup yields CDR1 MGHRA and CDR2 YSYEKL. The V and J ends lost 7 bases and 0 bases respectively, with 22 bases between them. The CDR3 runs to 18 residues. The CDR3 DNA reads as TGCGCCAGCACCACCCGCGAGGGGCCAACGAGCTCCTACAATGAGCAGTTCTTC. Its protein is CASTTREGPTSSYNEQFF.

The chain employs TRBV10-1 and TRBJ2-3; D may correspond to TRBD1 or TRBD2 (7 bases each). The V gene's germline CDR1 is WNHNN and CDR2 SYGVQD (reference sequence). V was pared by 3 bases and J by 2 bases, with 15 bases between. The CDR3 contains 16 residues. CDR3 DNA sequence: TGCGCCAGCAGTGATCTGACAGGGAGGGACACAGATACGCAGTATTTT. It specifies CASSDLTGRDTDTQYF.